These T cell receptor beta chains were read from a single sample in a study of blood T cell repertoires in COVID-19. Some clones are missing from TCRdb's copy, which holds only in-frame ones; the method was immunoSEQ multiplex PCR. The data contain 75,000 to 90,000 clones, about nine tenths of them singletons. Sequenced input: peripheral blood. Receptors were obtained from a woman aged 45-65 years in a cohort sampled during active COVID-19. Each CDR3 is given with its conserved first and last residue. The D gene is left open where the match is weak. Expanded clones are given a class, and other clones once, few, many or no size at all.

j_call v_call clone_size d_call cdr3_aa cdr3_nt
TRBJ2-7 TRBV28 NA TRBD1 CASSSGQVSSYEQYF TGTGCCAGCAGTTCCGGACAGGTGAGCTCCTACGAGCAGTACTTC
TRBJ2-3 TRBV5-1 NA TRBD2 CASSLSSGRSTDTQYF TGCGCCAGCAGCTTGAGTAGCGGGAGAAGCACAGATACGCAGTATTTT
TRBJ2-6 TRBV30 NA NA CAWSRPGAGANVLTF TGTGCCTGGAGCCGCCCAGGGGCTGGGGCCAACGTCCTGACTTTC
TRBJ1-1 TRBV12-3/TRBV12-4 NA NA CASSPARVTEAFF TGTGCCAGCAGTCCGGCCAGGGTCACTGAAGCTTTCTTT
TRBJ1-4 TRBV5-3 few NA CARSLPGNQFF TGTGCCAGAAGCCTGCCGGGAAACCAGTTTTTT
TRBJ2-5 TRBV5-1 NA TRBD2 CASISDSGRPETQYF TGCGCCAGCATCTCCGATAGCGGGAGGCCGGAGACCCAGTACTTC
TRBJ1-2 TRBV28 once NA CASSDRTNYGYTF TGTGCCAGCTCCGACAGGACGAACTATGGCTACACCTTC
TRBJ2-1 TRBV10-2 NA TRBD2 CASRETSGSYNEQFF TGCGCCAGCAGGGAAACTAGCGGATCCTACAATGAGCAGTTCTTC
TRBJ2-2 TRBV7-9 NA TRBD2 CASSSSGSGDTGELFF TGTGCCAGCAGCTCTAGCGGGAGTGGCGACACCGGGGAGCTGTTTTTT
TRBJ2-5 TRBV5-4 NA TRBD2 CASSLGGTRLGTQYF TGTGCCAGCAGCTTGGGGGGGACTAGGCTCGGTACCCAGTACTTC
TRBJ1-5 TRBV2 few TRBD1 CASKASGTAFQPQHF TGTGCCAGCAAGGCCTCGGGGACAGCGTTTCAGCCCCAGCATTTT
TRBJ2-1 TRBV5-1 NA NA CASSLEVGHPQGEQFF TGCGCCAGCAGCTTGGAGGTGGGACACCCCCAAGGTGAGCAGTTCTTC
TRBJ2-7 TRBV25-1 once TRBD2 CASSDPGTSAYEQYF TGTGCCAGCAGTGACCCCGGGACTAGCGCCTACGAGCAGTACTTC
TRBJ1-2 TRBV5-5 NA TRBD1 CASSLAGQPIYGYTF TGTGCCAGCAGCTTGGCGGGACAGCCGATCTATGGCTACACCTTC
TRBJ1-1 TRBV12-3/TRBV12-4 NA NA CASSSSYRGGAFF TGTGCCAGCAGTTCCTCGTATCGTGGCGGGGCTTTCTTT
TRBJ2-1 TRBV19 NA TRBD1 CASSIRDSRTVSYNEQFF TGTGCCAGTAGTATCCGGGACAGCCGTACCGTTTCCTACAATGAGCAGTTCTTC
TRBJ1-1 TRBV11-2 NA TRBD1 CASSFDRGSTEAFF TGTGCCAGCAGCTTTGACAGGGGTTCCACTGAAGCTTTCTTT
TRBJ1-3 TRBV6-6 NA TRBD1 CASSHTLGTGGGNTIYF TGTGCCAGCAGTCACACTCTCGGGACAGGGGGTGGAAACACCATATATTTT
TRBJ1-1 TRBV7-8 NA NA CASSGGGVRTEAFF TGTGCCAGCAGCGGAGGAGGAGTAAGGACTGAAGCTTTCTTT
TRBJ2-3 TRBV5-1 NA NA CASSPIAGVVDTQYF TGCGCCAGCAGCCCGATCGCCGGGGTAGTGGATACGCAGTATTTT
TRBJ1-2 TRBV28 NA NA CASRVTGTNNYGYTF TGTGCCAGCAGGGTGACCGGGACAAATAACTATGGCTACACCTTC
TRBJ2-1 TRBV5-1 once NA CASSPRGLSSYNEQFF TGCGCCAGCAGCCCCCGCGGGCTAAGCTCCTACAATGAGCAGTTCTTC
TRBJ2-5 TRBV3-1/TRBV3-2 NA NA CASSRGGREETQYF TGTGCCAGCAGCCGGGGGGGCAGGGAGGAGACCCAGTACTTC
TRBJ1-5 TRBV7-2 once NA CASSSSGQPQHF TGTGCCAGCAGCTCCTCCGGGCAGCCCCAGCATTTT
TRBJ1-6 TRBV3-1/TRBV3-2 NA NA CASSQSVNSPLHF TGTGCCAGCAGCCAATCAGTTAATTCACCCCTCCACTTT
TRBJ1-2 TRBV28 NA NA CASSFIEGEIDGYTF TGTGCCAGCAGTTTTATAGAGGGAGAAATAGATGGCTACACCTTC
TRBJ2-7 TRBV7-8 NA NA CASSLGARDEQYF TGTGCCAGCAGCTTAGGGGCCAGGGACGAGCAGTACTTC
TRBJ2-7 TRBV18 NA TRBD2 CASSDRTSSYEQYF TGTGCCAGCTCAGACCGGACTAGCTCCTACGAGCAGTACTTC
TRBJ2-7 TRBV27 NA NA CASSLISTLRGGRSYEQYF TGTGCCAGCAGTTTAATATCCACCCTCCGGGGAGGCCGCTCCTACGAGCAGTACTTC
TRBJ2-7 TRBV30 NA NA CAWSRAYEQYF TGTGCCTGGAGTAGAGCCTACGAGCAGTACTTC
TRBJ1-1 TRBV27 NA NA CASSYSGVVDTEAFF TGTGCCAGCAGTTACTCAGGGGTGGTCGACACTGAAGCTTTCTTT
TRBJ1-4 TRBV29-1 NA TRBD1 CSVELRDRGRTNEKLFF TGCAGCGTTGAACTCCGGGACAGGGGGCGAACTAATGAAAAACTGTTTTTT
TRBJ2-1 TRBV5-1 NA TRBD2 CASSHGGLGNEQFF TGCGCCAGCAGCCACGGGGGGTTGGGAAATGAGCAGTTCTTC
TRBJ2-7 TRBV5-1 NA NA CASRGTGDSDEQYF TGCGCCAGCAGGGGGACGGGAGACTCTGACGAGCAGTACTTC
TRBJ1-6 TRBV4-1 NA NA CASSHEWNRDNSPLHF TGCGCCAGCAGCCACGAGTGGAACCGGGATAATTCACCCCTCCACTTT
TRBJ1-5 TRBV11-2 NA NA CASSRDNQPQHF TGTGCCAGCAGCCGGGACAATCAGCCCCAGCATTTT
TRBJ2-2 TRBV14 once NA CAIWDKNTGELFF TGTGCCATCTGGGACAAGAACACCGGGGAGCTGTTTTTT
TRBJ2-1 TRBV29-1 NA NA CSVEEIEGREQFF TGCAGCGTTGAAGAAATCGAGGGGAGGGAGCAGTTCTTC
TRBJ2-1 TRBV5-1 NA NA CASSRSSAGGNEQFF TGCGCCAGCAGCCGGTCGTCGGCAGGGGGGAATGAGCAGTTCTTC
TRBJ2-1 TRBV9 NA TRBD2 CASSVRAGEAAEQFF TGTGCCAGCAGCGTAAGGGCGGGAGAGGCTGCTGAGCAGTTCTTC
TRBJ1-1 TRBV15 NA TRBD1 CATSRGGTGRFSNTEAFF TGTGCCACCAGCAGGGGCGGGACAGGACGTTTTTCGAACACTGAAGCTTTCTTT
TRBJ2-1 TRBV28 NA NA CASSQGREFF TGTGCCAGCAGTCAGGGGCGCGAGTTCTTC
TRBJ1-2 TRBV7-9 NA NA CASSQSGNDGYTF TGTGCCAGCAGCCAATCAGGGAACGATGGCTACACCTTC
TRBJ2-7 TRBV11-2 few TRBD2 CASSLGLAGGPEQYF TGTGCCAGCAGCTTAGGCTTAGCGGGAGGGCCCGAGCAGTACTTC
TRBJ2-1 TRBV7-3 NA NA CASSFLAISNEQFF TGTGCCAGCAGCTTCCTAGCTATTAGCAATGAGCAGTTCTTC
TRBJ2-1 TRBV19 NA NA CASTPWSGDISYNEQFF TGTGCCAGTACCCCGTGGAGTGGGGACATCTCCTACAATGAGCAGTTCTTC
TRBJ1-1 TRBV2 NA TRBD1 CASSLGQGETEAFF TGTGCCAGCAGTCTTGGACAGGGGGAAACTGAAGCTTTCTTT
TRBJ2-3 TRBV7-3 NA TRBD1 CASSFGTERPTDTQYF TGTGCCAGCAGCTTCGGGACAGAAAGACCTACAGATACGCAGTATTTT
TRBJ2-3 TRBV27 NA TRBD2 CASSIRGLAQGHTQYF TGTGCCAGCAGTATCCGAGGACTAGCGCAAGGGCATACGCAGTATTTT
TRBJ2-3 TRBV24-1 NA TRBD1 CATSDDRGTQYF TGTGCCACCAGTGATGACAGGGGCACGCAGTATTTT
TRBJ2-2 TRBV2 NA NA CASSGRDPGRSGELFF TGTGCCAGCAGTGGCCGGGACCCAGGGAGGTCCGGGGAGCTGTTTTTT
TRBJ1-2 TRBV5-1 NA NA CASSLEGDNGYTF TGCGCCAGCAGCTTGGAGGGGGATAATGGCTACACCTTC
TRBJ2-3 TRBV28 NA TRBD2 CASSTQRGSTDTQYF TGTGCCAGCAGTACCCAGCGGGGTAGCACAGATACGCAGTATTTT
TRBJ2-7 TRBV2 NA NA CASSVGLRYEQYF TGTGCCAGCTCCGTGGGCCTCCGATACGAGCAGTACTTC
TRBJ1-1 TRBV30 few NA CAWSVRWNTEAFF TGTGCCTGGAGTGTACGGTGGAACACTGAAGCTTTCTTT
TRBJ2-2 TRBV18 NA NA CASSPETANTGELFF TGTGCCAGCTCACCAGAGACAGCGAACACCGGGGAGCTGTTTTTT
TRBJ2-1 TRBV5-1 NA NA CASSLAPSNEQFF TGCGCCAGCAGCTTGGCCCCCAGCAATGAGCAGTTCTTC